This T cell receptor (beta chain) came from a study of cytomegalovirus exposure and HLA in healthy donors (dated by TCRdb to 2016 to 2017). For the wider study: An earlier analysis of some 620 of the donors reported over 250 Gb of sequence data and approximately 120 million unique TCR beta sequences obtained from about 200 million T cells. Approximately 330 gigabases of sequencing data and around 85 million unique TCR sequences made up an early release that covered around 640 HLA-typed donors. The genetic ancestry cluster associated with self-reported Caucasian donors included over 65% of the approximately 410 genotyped donors. The study aimed to test whether cataloging public T cell receptors could reveal signatures of past pathogen exposure. The study profiled the T cell repertoires of about 640 subjects by immunosequencing and related them to cytomegalovirus serostatus. In addition to the first cohort of 666 subjects, a separate validation cohort of approximately 110 different subjects was used. High-throughput TCR immunosequencing, statistical association of individual TCRs with disease status, and machine learning were combined to predict cytomegalovirus infection status. To study patterns of TCR occurrence, a later analysis re-analyzed previously published TCR beta repertoires from several hundred donors and added high-resolution HLA genotyping. The later analysis used no new phenotypic data to find candidate immune exposures, relying instead on TCR beta sequences and their occurrence across donors. An earlier analysis of 587 of the donors used high-throughput TCR beta sequencing to judge whether each TCR beta V gene segment behaved as functional or pseudogenic. Donor age, sex, ethnicity and CMV serostatus were collected together with the repertoire data. Genome-wide SNP genotypes for about 60% of the 666 donors were used in a later genetic analysis, which treated that subset as a discovery cohort. Every discovery cohort repertoire had been produced on one sequencing platform. HLA typing included class I and class II loci at four-digit resolution. The number of typed donors differed by locus: about 620-640 for A, B, C, DRB1 and DQB1; approximately 520 for DQA1; around 580 for DPA1; and roughly 450 for DPB1. Four to six DR-DQ haplotypes were handled as single units for association and clustering, since linkage in the cohort was strong. Across some 400 genotyped donors of the cohort, an average of about 240,000 unique TCR beta nucleotide sequences per donor were sequenced, and 15% to 20% of those sequences were non-productive.

Broad study findings and their caveats: Because HLA typing was missing for some donors at each locus, association tests included only the typed subset. A later genetic analysis reported fewer N-insertions in productive TCRs among donors in an Asian-associated ancestry cluster than the roughly 650-donor mean. The sequencing pipeline was judged likely to have produced a cluster of highly shared sequence variants as a technical artifact. A later analysis found that TCR association rates varied across HLA loci, with DRB1 alleles showing the most associated TCRs and HLA-C alleles the fewest. The presence/absence analyses assumed that sequencing depth was roughly uniform across donors, and that assumption may not be true. It was suggested by the authors that the approach could potentially be generalized to other disease states and immunological phenotypes. An earlier analysis of approximately 530 of the donors showed that most TCR beta V segments appeared in productive rearrangements either about 90% or about 30% of the time, which broadly matched IMGT annotations. According to a later analysis, most CMV-associated TCR beta chains appeared to be HLA-restricted, and the HLA associations seemed to be driven largely by CMV exposure. Three of the identified cytomegalovirus-associated TCR beta chains were confirmed in vitro to be specific for cytomegalovirus antigens. Because counts were too low, about 15 rarely observed V segments, including chromosome 9 orphons, were left out of the earlier analysis of roughly 600 of the donors. A total of around 150 TCR beta chains were listed by the study as associated with cytomegalovirus. At a false discovery rate of 0.05, a later analysis linked about 16,000 TCR beta sequences to specific HLA alleles. This cohort had only TCR beta chains sequenced, and the lack of alpha or paired-chain data limited which features could be detected. When HLA alleles, especially DR and DQ, strongly co-occurred, attributing TCR associations to individual alleles was difficult. Some IMGT-functional V segments, including TRBV6-2 and TRBV6-3, could not be distinguished by the 87-base-pair reads and were therefore excluded. In a later analysis, HLA-associated TCR beta chains were found to be more clonally expanded and to have lower generation probabilities than equally common non-associated chains. V-gene and J-gene trimming of TCR beta chains was associated with a missense DCLRE1C variant in a later genetic analysis, and the association was replicated in an independent cohort. A later analysis reported that several top co-occurrence clusters appeared linked to parvovirus B19, influenza, CMV and Epstein-Barr virus. A further reported finding was that TCR beta sequences accurately predicted the HLA-A and HLA-B alleles for most subjects in the first cohort. Cytomegalovirus status was reported to be diagnosed by the classifier with high specificity and sensitivity in both the original and validation cohorts. Linkage disequilibrium might explain the correlated functional status among segregating V segments, but an unknown experimental factor could not be ruled out. Across donors, most TCR sequences were observed very rarely, whereas some public TCRs were present in many individuals. For the cohort, immune exposure information was limited to CMV serostatus.

The cohort was made up of 666 healthy bone marrow donors. All cohort members were sampled while nominally healthy, although unrecorded immune exposures were likely present. The donor tested CMV seropositive and was one of the 289 seropositive cohort members. A peripheral blood sample was collected from each donor, and TCR beta sequencing was performed on peripheral blood mononuclear cells. The Qiagen DNeasy Blood Extraction Kit was used to extract genomic DNA from the blood cell samples. Measured from the cysteine to the phenylalanine, the CDR3 is 15 residues long. Only the CDR3 DNA is retained, 45 bases long and in frame from the first base. V lost 0 bases and J lost 8 bases; the stretch between them is 14 bases long. Looking up the germline V gene yields CDR1 SGDLS and CDR2 YYNGEE. To prepare the library, the immunoSEQ multiplex PCR assay was applied. The multiplex PCR relied on a mix of 60 forward primers for TCR Vbeta segments and 13 reverse primers for TCR Jbeta segments. A multiplex PCR assay on genomic DNA amplified the CDR3 region of rearranged TCR beta genes. The amplified TCR beta libraries were sequenced on the Illumina HiSeq System as 87-base-pair reads. The authors' analysis ran thus. A later analysis counted about 80 million unique TCR beta chains across the 550 to 800 repertoires, and around 9.9 million of these chains were shared by at least two donors. Raw reads were error-corrected and collapsed into unique sequences by a nearest-neighbor algorithm in which closely related sequences were merged to remove PCR and sequencing errors. Alignment of CDR3 sequences to IMGT reference sequences was used to assign V, D and J gene segments. For a sequence to be retained, a match of at least six nucleotides to both a V gene segment and a J gene segment was required. A rearrangement was called productive if the CDR3 had no stop codons and remained in frame with V and J, and every other rearrangement was called non-productive. Following IMGT convention, CDR3 was defined as the stretch from the second conserved V-encoded cysteine up to the conserved J-encoded phenylalanine. Sequences without an unambiguous match to a single V gene segment were excluded from the earlier analysis of approximately 600 of the donors. In an earlier analysis of approximately 610 of the donors, V segments were called functional above 56.7% productive rearrangements and were called segregating when the between-donor standard deviation exceeded 5%. A statistical classification framework was developed to diagnose cytomegalovirus status using the catalog of TCR beta chain sequences. A later analysis assigned V and J genes by comparing TCR nucleotide sequences with IMGT/GENE-DB human TR gene sequences. A later analysis assigned CDR3 sequences and most-parsimonious VDJ recombination scenarios with the TCRdist pipeline. A later analysis defined each TCR beta chain by its CDR3 amino acid sequence plus V-gene family, and excluded reads lacking a unique V-gene family. To address suspected cross-contamination and a sequencing artifact, a later analysis removed roughly 580 highly shared, low-generation-probability nucleotide sequences. In a later analysis, a clonal expansion index for each public chain was calculated from normalized within-repertoire ranks of inferred template counts. In a later analysis, generation probabilities were computed using a VDJ recombination model fitted to out-of-frame rearrangements, and the results were checked against IGoR. In a later analysis, TCR-TCR, TCR-HLA and TCR-CMV co-occurrence was scored with hypergeometric tests, and a repertoire-size bias correction was applied to TCR pairs. False discovery rates were estimated in a later analysis by permuting HLA or CMV assignments 20 times. In a later analysis, co-occurring TCRs were grouped using DBSCAN, with TCRdist sequence similarity added in when clustering inside HLA-allele-positive subsets. For co-occurrence clustering, repertoires with fewer than 30,000 or more than 120,000 public chains were excluded, along with roughly five repertoires with anomalous nucleotide sharing. Entries here come from immuneACCESS through TCRdb and include only in-frame sequences with V and J called. Some clones fail to appear in such tables; in the studies checked, an unresolved V gene covers under half of the shortfall, and the cause of the remainder is unknown. From that table come the V and J calls and clone size; the DNA was used to work out D and trimming. Within this sample are a few hundred thousand clones, with around 83% of them counted one time only. Clones ranked in the top ten supply roughly 10% of the sample.

About this clone: The antigen this receptor binds is unknown. No base-level quality is on record; no much larger clone is a single base apart.

The sequence links TRBV9 to TRBJ1-4, with the D gene call left open. The TCR originated in a woman aged 45-65 years in good health and CMV-seropositive. Input material: PBMCs. Read as DNA, the sequence is TGTGCCAGCAGCGTAGGGGGAGGAATAGAGGAAAAACTGTTTTTT. Its translation reads: CASSVGGGIEEKLFF.